Given below is one T cell receptor beta chain in context. The antigen is not known. Libraries were prepared by immunoSEQ multiplex PCR; TCRdb keeps only in-frame clonotypes and omits some of them. Counted here are about 110,000 clones, around 89% occurring once; the ten biggest clones make up 0.3% to 0.4%. V was pared by 4 bases and J by 0 bases, with 4 bases between. CDR1 SNHLY and CDR2 FYNNEI come from the germline V gene. This CDR3 comprises 14 residues. The sample belongs to a study of Tregs in tolerant kidney transplant recipients. Overall study: Mixed chimerism was transient after nonmyeloablative marrow transplants from related graft donors.

Study conclusions and caveats: Nucleotide sequences could not be compared across some patients' samples due to primer changes.

The sequence derives from a human donor who received a combined kidney and bone marrow transplant. This chain links TRBV2 with TRBJ2-6; no clear D. This specimen consisted of CD4+ T cells from blood, obtained before the transplant. The CDR3 reads CASSGDSGANVLTF. CDR3 coding DNA: TGTGCCAGCAGTGGAGACTCTGGGGCCAACGTCCTGACTTTC.